This TCR beta chain is drawn from a study of T-cell reconstitution after alpha-beta-depleted transplantation in children. Study results and limitations: T-cell counts and diversity were attributed mostly to newly produced T cells one year after transplant.

In its sample, this clonotype was seen once. Antigen unknown. V was pared by 5 bases and J by 8 bases, with 18 bases of the junction left unmatched. The germline gives CDR1 MDHEN, CDR2 SYDVKM. CDR3 length: 16 residues. Preparation of the TCRbeta library used unique molecular identifiers. TCRdb recomputed calls from the PCR reads with MiXCR, one row per CDR3 protein. The sample shows about 240,000 distinct CDR3 sequences, 20% to 30% of them seen only once. The rearrangement links TRBV28 to TRBJ2-7, with TRBD1 identical over 7 bases. This TCR derives from a girl aged 2-15 years with Fanconi anemia, due to receive a stem cell transplant. Sequencing used PBMCs, obtained before TCRalphabeta/CD19-depleted stem cell transplant. DNA for the CDR3: TGTGCCAGCAGTGATTTCTCGGACAGGCCGAACACGAAGCAGTACTTC. Protein sequence: CASSDFSDRPNTKQYF.